This entry is about one T cell receptor beta chain. Its antigen is not identified. The V gene lost 6 bases and the J gene lost 7 bases, with 19 bases spanning the gap. The CDR3 contains 15 residues. Germline CDR1 reads MNHEY; CDR2 reads SMNVEV (reference sequence). This entry belongs to a study of CD8 T cells in ankylosing spondylitis. Study-wide points: Previously reported in reactive arthritis synovial fluid and blood were some of the motif variants.

TCRdb ran MiXCR on the 5' RACE reads and lists one entry per CDR3 protein. In the table there are 190,000 or so distinct CDR3 sequences, about 13% of which are singletons. This receptor was taken from a male donor with ankylosing spondylitis or in good health (not recorded which). Source material: blood, either unsorted or a sorted T cell fraction (not recorded which). V and J are TRBV27 and TRBJ2-1; weak D call: TRBD1 (6 bases). CDR3 amino acids: CASRTGSSRVNEQFF. The DNA for the CDR3 is TGTGCCAGCAGGACAGGTTCGTCAAGGGTGAATGAGCAGTTCTTC.